In this sample, the clone carrying this T cell receptor beta chain turned up a few times. This sample stems from a study of blood T cells in healthy people across ages. The V end was cut by 3 bases, the J end by 1 base, with 9 bases between. Germline values: CDR1 MNHEY, CDR2 SMNVEV (reference sequence). The CDR3 sequence is 14 residues long. Next came a second PCR, run for roughly 6 to 11 cycles, which used a sample-barcoded 5' primer along with a J-beta primer mix. TCRdb fed the 5' RACE reads into MiXCR, producing one record per CDR3 protein. The table has roughly 1,000,000 distinct CDR3 sequences, approximately 25% seen once; the top ten hold less than 0.75%. A further study also used this sample, focusing on T cells of mothers and their children.

The V and J genes are TRBV27 and TRBJ2-5, with a possible D match to TRBD2 (5 bases). Sequences were obtained from blood. This TCR derives from a girl aged 2 to 10 in good health. The CDR3 loop reads CASSFGDTQETQYF. The CDR3 nucleotides read TGTGCCAGCAGTTTCGGGGATACCCAAGAGACCCAGTACTTC.